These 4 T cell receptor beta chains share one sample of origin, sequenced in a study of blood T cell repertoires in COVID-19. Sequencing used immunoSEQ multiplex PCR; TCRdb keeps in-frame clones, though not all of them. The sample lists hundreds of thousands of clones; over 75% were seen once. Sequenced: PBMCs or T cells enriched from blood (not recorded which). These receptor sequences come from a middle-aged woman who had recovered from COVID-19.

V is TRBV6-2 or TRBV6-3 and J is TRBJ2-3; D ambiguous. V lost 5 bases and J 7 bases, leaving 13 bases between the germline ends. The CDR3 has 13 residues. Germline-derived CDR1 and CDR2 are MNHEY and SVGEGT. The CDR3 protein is CASSQPTLNTQYF. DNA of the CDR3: TGTGCCAGCAGTCAACCTACCCTAAATACGCAGTATTTT.

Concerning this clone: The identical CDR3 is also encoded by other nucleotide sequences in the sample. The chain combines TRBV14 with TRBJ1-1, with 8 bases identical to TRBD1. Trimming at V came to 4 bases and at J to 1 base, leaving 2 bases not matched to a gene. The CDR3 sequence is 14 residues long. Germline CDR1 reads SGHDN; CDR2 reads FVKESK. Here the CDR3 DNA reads TGTGCCAGCAGCCGACAGGGGCGGAACACTGAAGCTTTCTTT. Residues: CASSRQGRNTEAFF. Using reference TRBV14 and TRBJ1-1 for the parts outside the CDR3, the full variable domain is EAGVTQFPSHSVIEKGQTVTLRCDPISGHDNLYWYRRVMGKEIKFLLHFVKESKQDESGMPNNRFLAERTGGTYSTLKVQPAELEDSGVYFCASSRQGRNTEAFFGQGTRLTVV.

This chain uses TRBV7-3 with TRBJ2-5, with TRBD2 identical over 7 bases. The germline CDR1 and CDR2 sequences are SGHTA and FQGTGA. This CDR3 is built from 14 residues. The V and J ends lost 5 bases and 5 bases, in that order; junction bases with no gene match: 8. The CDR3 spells CASSLWGGVETQYF. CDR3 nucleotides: TGTGCCAGCAGCCTATGGGGGGGTGTGGAGACCCAGTACTTC. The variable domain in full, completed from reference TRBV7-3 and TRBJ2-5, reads GAGVSQTPSNKVTEKGKYVELRCDPISGHTALYWYRQSLGQGPEFLIYFQGTGAADDSGLPNDRFFAVRPEGSVSTLKIQRTERGDSAVYLCASSLWGGVETQYFGPGTRLLVL.

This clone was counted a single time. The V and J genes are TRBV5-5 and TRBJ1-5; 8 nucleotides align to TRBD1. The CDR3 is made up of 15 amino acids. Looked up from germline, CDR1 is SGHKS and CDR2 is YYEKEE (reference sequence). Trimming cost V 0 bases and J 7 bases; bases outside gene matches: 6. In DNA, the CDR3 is TGTGCCAGCAGCTTGGGACAGGGGATAAGACAGCCCCAGCATTTT. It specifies CASSLGQGIRQPQHF.